This section outlines one TCR beta chain sequence together with its context. Its antigen has not been determined. Base qualities are not recorded, but no much larger clone differs from it by a single base. This record comes from a study of regulatory T cells in long-lasting Graves disease (TCRdb year 2021). Regarding the complete study: Persistent Graves' disease was defined as antithyroid drug treatment for over 5 years with persistently positive TSH receptor autoantibodies. Peripheral blood TCR sequencing and RNA sequencing compared persistent Graves' disease patients with newly diagnosed Graves' disease patients. The study took place in China and was registered as a clinical trial. A total of roughly 35 samples underwent TCR sequencing: about 13 from persistent and roughly 20 from newly diagnosed Graves' disease patients. Antithyroid drugs had been taken for 8.5 to 13 years on average by persistent Graves' disease patients in the clinical cohort. Broader findings and caveats from the paper: The authors acknowledged the small sample size as a limitation that may reduce accuracy. Preferential use of TRBV28, TRBJ1-2 and TRBJ2-5 was observed in persistent disease, whereas TRBV20-1 and TRBJ2-1 were favored in newly diagnosed disease. Only peripheral blood was studied, because thyroid tissue, the primary lesion, was inaccessible. Only the TCR beta chain was sequenced and analyzed. A larger number of public clonotypes was shared among persistent patients (fewer than 3,000) than among newly diagnosed patients (over 850). Compared with newly diagnosed patients, patients with persistent Graves' disease had lower TCR Shannon entropy and fewer highly expanded clones, which suggests clonal expansion.

Taken from the germline V gene, the CDR1 and CDR2 loops are SGHTA and FQGNSA. The junction shows trimming of 1 base on V and 10 bases on J, plus 6 bases between the germline ends. The CDR3, cysteine through phenylalanine, is 11 amino acids long. Just CDR3 DNA is preserved here, 33 bases in frame from base 1. Receptor amplification or capture employed multiplex PCR. Sequencing used an Illumina HiSeq 4000. iRepertoire HTBI primers and Arm-PCR amplification of CDR3 regions were used to construct TCR beta libraries. Before sequencing, the PCR products underwent gel purification. In the paper's pipeline: Across samples, 60 to 80 TRBV and 15 or so TRBJ segments were identified and used for gene usage analysis of CDR3 amino acid clonotypes. COPE and FqMerger were used to merge the filtered high-quality paired reads into contigs. Contigs were aligned with BLAST to IMGT TRBV, TRBD and TRBJ reference genes, and CDR3 was defined per IMGT. Any clonotype with a frequency above 0.1% was counted as a highly expanded clone. Repertoire diversity was measured by Shannon entropy, and V-J evenness by the Gini coefficient. A clonotype was considered public if more than one individual shared it. TCRdb's own reprocessing of the public reads used fastp at Q25 and MiXCR and kept productive beta chains. Rows with one shared CDR3 protein collapse into an entry with the most common genes and DNA. These V and J calls derive from TCRdb rather than the authors' analysis. A total of roughly 490,000 distinct CDR3 sequences appear in this sample, about 22% of them only once. The leading ten clones occupy about an eighth of the sample.

This specimen's time point label, per the study, means: persistent/refractory GD, antithyroid drugs over 5 years with positive TRAb. For both TCR sequencing and RNA sequencing, RNA was extracted from PBMCs in TRIzol. The diagnosis of Graves' disease followed American Thyroid Association guidelines. The patients came from an endocrinology department in Xi'an, China. From each patient, 8 to 10 milliliters of peripheral blood was collected into an EDTA anticoagulant tube. Ficoll Paque Plus density gradient separation was used to isolate PBMCs, and no further T cell sorting was performed. An Agilent 2100 Bioanalyzer and agarose gel were used to assess RNA quality, and a NanoDrop 2000 was used to measure RNA concentration.

This sequence was found in a female donor with Graves disease. Source: peripheral blood mononuclear cells (PBMCs), taken when the disease was refractory, from a patient treated with antithyroid drugs. The V and J genes are TRBV7-2 and TRBJ2-3; the D gene is perhaps TRBD1, from 5 matching bases. The CDR3 reads as follows: CASSLEGPQYF. The bases are TGTGCCAGCAGCTTAGAGGGGCCGCAGTATTTT.